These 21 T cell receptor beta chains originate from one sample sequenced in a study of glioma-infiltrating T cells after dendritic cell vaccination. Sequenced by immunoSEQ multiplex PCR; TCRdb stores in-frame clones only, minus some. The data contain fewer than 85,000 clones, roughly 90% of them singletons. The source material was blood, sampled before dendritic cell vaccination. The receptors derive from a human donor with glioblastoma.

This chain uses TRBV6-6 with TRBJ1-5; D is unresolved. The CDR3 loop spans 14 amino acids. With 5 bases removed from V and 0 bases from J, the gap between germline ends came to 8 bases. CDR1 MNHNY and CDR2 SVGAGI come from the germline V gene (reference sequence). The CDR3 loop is CASSTEYSNQPQHF. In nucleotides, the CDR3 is TGTGCCAGCAGTACAGAGTATAGCAATCAGCCCCAGCATTTT.

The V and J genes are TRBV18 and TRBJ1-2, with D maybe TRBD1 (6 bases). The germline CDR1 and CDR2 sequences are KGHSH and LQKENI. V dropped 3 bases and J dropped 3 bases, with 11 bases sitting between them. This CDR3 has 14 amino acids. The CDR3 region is CASSPFRGDYGYTF. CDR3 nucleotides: TGTGCCAGCTCACCGTTCAGGGGAGACTATGGCTACACCTTC.

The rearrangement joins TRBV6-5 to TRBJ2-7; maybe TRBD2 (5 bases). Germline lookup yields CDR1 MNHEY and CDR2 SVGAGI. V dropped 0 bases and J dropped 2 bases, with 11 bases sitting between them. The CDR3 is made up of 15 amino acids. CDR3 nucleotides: TGTGCCAGCAGTTACTCGAAGACTAACACCTACGAGCAGTACTTC. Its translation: CASSYSKTNTYEQYF.

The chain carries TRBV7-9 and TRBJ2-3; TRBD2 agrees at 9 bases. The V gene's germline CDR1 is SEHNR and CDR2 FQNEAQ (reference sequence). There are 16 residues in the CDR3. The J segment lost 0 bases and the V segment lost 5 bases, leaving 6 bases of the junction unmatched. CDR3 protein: CASSPLAGISTDTQYF. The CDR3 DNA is TGTGCCAGCAGCCCCCTAGCGGGGATTAGCACAGATACGCAGTATTTT. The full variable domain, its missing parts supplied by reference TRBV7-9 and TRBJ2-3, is DTGVSQNPRHKITKRGQNVTFRCDPISEHNRLYWYRQTLGQGPEFLTYFQNEAQLEKSRLLSDRFSAERPKGSFSTLEIQRTEQGDSAMYLCASSPLAGISTDTQYFGPGTRLTVL.

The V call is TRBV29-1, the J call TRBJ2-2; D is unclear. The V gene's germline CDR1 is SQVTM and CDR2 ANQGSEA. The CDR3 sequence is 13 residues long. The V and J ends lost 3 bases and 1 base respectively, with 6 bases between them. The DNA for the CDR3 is TGCAGCGTTGACTCGGGGAACACCGGGGAGCTGTTTTTT. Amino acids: CSVDSGNTGELFF.

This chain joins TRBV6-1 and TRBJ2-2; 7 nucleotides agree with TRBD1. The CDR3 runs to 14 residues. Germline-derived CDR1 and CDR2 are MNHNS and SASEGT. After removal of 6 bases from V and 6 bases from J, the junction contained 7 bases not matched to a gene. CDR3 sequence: CASRLGQTSGELFF. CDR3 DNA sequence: TGTGCCAGCAGGTTGGGACAGACCTCCGGGGAGCTGTTTTTT.

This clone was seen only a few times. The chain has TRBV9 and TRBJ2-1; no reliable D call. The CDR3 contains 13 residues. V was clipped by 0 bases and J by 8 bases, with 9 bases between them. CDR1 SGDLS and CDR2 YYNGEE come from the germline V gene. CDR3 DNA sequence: TGTGCCAGCAGCGTAGGAGTACGGGATGAGCAGTTCTTC. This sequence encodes CASSVGVRDEQFF.

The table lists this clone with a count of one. This CDR3 is CASSLGLAGAGELFF. The CDR3, as DNA: TGTGCCAGCAGCCTCGGTCTAGCGGGAGCCGGGGAGCTGTTTTTT. V gene TRBV11-2 combines with J gene TRBJ2-2; 10 bases are a match to TRBD2. From germline, CDR1 is SGHAT and CDR2 FQNNGV. Germline trimming cut 5 bases from V and 6 bases from J; bases unmatched to any gene: 6. The CDR3 length is 15 residues.

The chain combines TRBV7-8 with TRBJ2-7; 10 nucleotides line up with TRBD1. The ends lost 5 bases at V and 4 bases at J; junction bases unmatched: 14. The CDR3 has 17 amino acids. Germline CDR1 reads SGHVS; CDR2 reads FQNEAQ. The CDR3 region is CASSPITGTGAGYEQYF. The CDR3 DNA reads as TGTGCCAGCAGCCCAATTACCGGGACAGGGGCAGGATACGAGCAGTACTTC.

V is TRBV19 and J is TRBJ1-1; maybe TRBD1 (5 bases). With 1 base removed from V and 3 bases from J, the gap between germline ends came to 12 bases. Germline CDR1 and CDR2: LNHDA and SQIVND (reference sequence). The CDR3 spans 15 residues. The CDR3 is CASSIVPGDHTEAFF. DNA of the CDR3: TGTGCCAGTAGTATAGTTCCGGGGGACCACACTGAAGCTTTCTTT.

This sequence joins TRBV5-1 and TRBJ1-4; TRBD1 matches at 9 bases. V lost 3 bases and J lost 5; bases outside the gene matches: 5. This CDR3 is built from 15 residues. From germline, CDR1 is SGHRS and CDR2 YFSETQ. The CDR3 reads CASSWTGDLNEKLFF. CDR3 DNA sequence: TGCGCCAGCAGCTGGACAGGGGACTTAAATGAAAAACTGTTTTTT.

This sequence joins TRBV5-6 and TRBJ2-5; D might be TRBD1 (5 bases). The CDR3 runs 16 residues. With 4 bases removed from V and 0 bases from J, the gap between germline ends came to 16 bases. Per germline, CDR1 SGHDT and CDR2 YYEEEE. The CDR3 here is CASSVGIGAYQETQYF. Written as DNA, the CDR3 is TGTGCCAGCAGCGTAGGTATTGGGGCGTACCAAGAGACCCAGTACTTC.

The CDR3 sequence: CSARRGREQFF. DNA for the CDR3: TGCAGTGCTAGACGGGGGAGGGAACAGTTCTTC. V is TRBV20-1 and J is TRBJ2-1, with 7 bases lining up with TRBD2. The ends lost 2 bases at V and 13 bases at J; junction bases unmatched: 5. The CDR3 consists of 11 residues. CDR1 and CDR2 from the germline V gene are DFQATT and SNEGSKA (reference sequence).

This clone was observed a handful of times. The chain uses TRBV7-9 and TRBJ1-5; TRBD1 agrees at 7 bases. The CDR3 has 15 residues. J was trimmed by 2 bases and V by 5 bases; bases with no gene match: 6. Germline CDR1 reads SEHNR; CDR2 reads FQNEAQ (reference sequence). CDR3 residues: CASSKDRVGNQPQHF. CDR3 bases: TGTGCCAGCAGCAAAGACAGGGTGGGCAATCAGCCCCAGCATTTT.

CDR3 amino acids: CASSYDSTFTYEQYF. The CDR3 DNA is TGTGCCAGCAGTTACGACAGCACCTTTACCTACGAGCAGTACTTC. The V gene is TRBV6-5, the J gene TRBJ2-7, with a possible D match to TRBD1 (5 bases). Per germline, CDR1 MNHEY and CDR2 SVGAGI. This CDR3 is built from 15 residues. Trimming took off 2 bases at V and 2 bases at J, with 13 bases between the two ends.

The CDR3 spells CASGTGHDYTF. The CDR3 coding sequence is TGTGCCAGCGGGACAGGGCATGACTACACCTTC. The chain combines TRBV27 with TRBJ1-2, with 9 bases matching TRBD1. Germline V gives CDR1 MNHEY, CDR2 SMNVEV (reference sequence). The CDR3 extends over 11 amino acids. The trim removed 8 bases at V and 10 bases at J, leaving 5 bases unmatched.

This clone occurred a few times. In DNA form, the CDR3 reads TGTGCCAGCTCATCAGTGGGCCGAAACACCATATATTTT. It encodes CASSSVGRNTIYF. The rearrangement joins TRBV27 to TRBJ1-3, with D unclear. V was cut by 8 bases and J by 5 bases, with 13 bases left in between. This CDR3 comprises 13 residues. Germline-derived CDR1 and CDR2 are MNHEY and SMNVEV (reference sequence).

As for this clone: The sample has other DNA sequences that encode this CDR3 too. The CDR3 loop is CASSQEEDRPSPLHF. In nucleotides, the CDR3 is TGCGCCAGCAGCCAAGAGGAGGACAGGCCCTCCCCCCTCCACTTT. The chain employs TRBV4-1 and TRBJ1-6, with 7 bases lining up with TRBD1. This CDR3 is built from 15 residues. J was trimmed by 13 bases and V by 0 bases; bases with no gene match: 9. Germline CDR1 reads MGHRA; CDR2 reads YSYEKL.

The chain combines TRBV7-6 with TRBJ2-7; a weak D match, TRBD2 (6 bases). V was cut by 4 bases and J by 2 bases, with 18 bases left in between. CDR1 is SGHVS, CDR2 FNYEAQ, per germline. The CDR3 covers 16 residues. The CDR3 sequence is CASSSFGTGDAYEQYF. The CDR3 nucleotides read TGTGCCAGCAGCTCCTTCGGGACTGGGGATGCCTACGAGCAGTACTTC.

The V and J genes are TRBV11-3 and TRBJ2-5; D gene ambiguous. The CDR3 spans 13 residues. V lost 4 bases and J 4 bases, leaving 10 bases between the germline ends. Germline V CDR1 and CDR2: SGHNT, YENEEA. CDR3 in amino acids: CASSSARGETQYF. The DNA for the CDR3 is TGTGCCAGCAGCTCCGCACGAGGAGAGACCCAGTACTTC.

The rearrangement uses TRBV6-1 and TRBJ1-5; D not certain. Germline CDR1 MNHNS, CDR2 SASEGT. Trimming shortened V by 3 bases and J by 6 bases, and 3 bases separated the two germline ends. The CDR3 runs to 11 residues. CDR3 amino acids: CASSDLQPQHF. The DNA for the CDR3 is TGTGCCAGCAGTGATCTTCAGCCCCAGCATTTT.